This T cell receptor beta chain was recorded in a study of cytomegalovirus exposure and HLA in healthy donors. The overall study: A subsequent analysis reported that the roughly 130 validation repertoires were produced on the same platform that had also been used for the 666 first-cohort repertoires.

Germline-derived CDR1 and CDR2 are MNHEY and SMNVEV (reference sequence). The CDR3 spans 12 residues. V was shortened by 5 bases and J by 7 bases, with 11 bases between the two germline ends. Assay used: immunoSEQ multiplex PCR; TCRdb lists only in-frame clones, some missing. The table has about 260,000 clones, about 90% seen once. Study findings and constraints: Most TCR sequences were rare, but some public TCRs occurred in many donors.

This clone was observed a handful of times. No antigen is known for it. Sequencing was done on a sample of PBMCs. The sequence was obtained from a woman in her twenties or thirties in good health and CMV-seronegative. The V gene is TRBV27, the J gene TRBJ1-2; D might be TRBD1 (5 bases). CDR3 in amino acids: CASSLRGGGYTF. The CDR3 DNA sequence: TGTGCCAGCAGTCTGAGGGGCGGTGGCTACACCTTC.